The rows below give T cell receptor beta chains drawn from one sample of a study of beta chain features in type 1 diabetes. The assay was immunoSEQ multiplex PCR, and TCRdb's table has in-frame clones only and misses some. The data hold about 170,000 clones, with less than 9.5% observed a single time. Sequencing was performed on central memory CD4+ T cells from blood. These receptors originate from a woman in her 40s with type 1 diabetes. CDR3s include the opening cysteine and the closing phenylalanine or tryptophan. A D gene is named only where the DNA matches it firmly. For some rows the clone size is stated as once, few or many, or as a class when expanded; others skip it.

clone_size j_call v_call d_call cdr3_aa cdr3_nt
- TRBJ1-5 TRBV25-1 TRBD1 CASSDQTGGRNQPQHF TGTGCCAGCAGTGACCAGACAGGGGGCCGGAATCAGCCCCAGCATTTT
many TRBJ2-1 TRBV30 TRBD2 CAWTSGSSYNEQFF TGTGCCTGGACTAGCGGGAGCTCCTACAATGAGCAGTTCTTC
few TRBJ1-2 TRBV6-5 - CASSYSPGDYGYTF TGTGCCAGCAGTTATTCTCCAGGGGACTATGGCTACACCTTC
many TRBJ2-3 TRBV11-2 TRBD1 CASSFRTGQSTDTQYF TGTGCCAGCAGCTTCCGGACAGGGCAGAGCACAGATACGCAGTATTTT
many TRBJ2-5 TRBV20-1 TRBD1 CSADRAETQYF TGCAGTGCTGACAGGGCGGAGACCCAGTACTTC
few TRBJ1-1 TRBV5-4 TRBD1 CASSPSRDSTNTEAFF TGTGCCAGCAGCCCATCCCGGGACAGCACAAACACTGAAGCTTTCTTT
few TRBJ1-2 TRBV4-3 - CASSGQSYGYTF TGCGCCAGCAGCGGGCAGAGCTATGGCTACACCTTC
few TRBJ1-1 TRBV7-3 - CASSLQGQGMNTEAFF TGTGCCAGCAGCCTTCAGGGCCAAGGGATGAACACTGAAGCTTTCTTT
- TRBJ1-4 TRBV28 - CAWGKANEKLFF TGTGCGTGGGGCAAAGCTAATGAAAAACTGTTTTTT
- TRBJ2-5 TRBV7-2 TRBD2 CASSLGGRVQETQYF TGTGCCAGCAGCCTTGGAGGGAGGGTTCAAGAGACCCAGTACTTC
- TRBJ2-3 TRBV2 TRBD1 CASRDRGRDTQYF TGTGCCAGCAGGGACAGGGGGCGAGATACGCAGTATTTT
- TRBJ2-7 TRBV9 TRBD2 CASSGSGTSYEQYF TGTGCCAGCAGCGGGAGCGGGACCTCCTACGAGCAGTACTTC
once TRBJ1-5 TRBV7-9 - CASSFQGLDQPQHF TGTGCCAGCAGCTTCCAGGGTCTGGATCAGCCCCAGCATTTT
- TRBJ2-2 TRBV7-9 TRBD1 CASSRDRGQGGELFF TGTGCCAGCAGCCGGGACAGGGGGCAAGGCGGGGAGCTGTTTTTT
many TRBJ2-5 TRBV29-1 - CSVEKGGGQETQYF TGCAGCGTTGAAAAAGGAGGCGGGCAAGAGACCCAGTACTTC
- TRBJ1-1 TRBV30 - CAWGRTEAFF TGTGCCTGGGGGCGAACTGAAGCTTTCTTT
- TRBJ2-1 TRBV7-9 TRBD2 CASDSGRVPYNEQFF TGTGCCAGCGACAGCGGGAGGGTACCCTACAATGAGCAGTTCTTC
few TRBJ1-5 TRBV10-3 TRBD1 CAISERQGGSNQPQHF TGTGCCATCAGTGAGAGACAGGGTGGGAGCAATCAGCCCCAGCATTTT
few TRBJ2-2 TRBV13 TRBD2 CASSRSGRASWELFF TGTGCCAGCAGCCGAAGCGGGAGGGCCAGCTGGGAGCTGTTTTTT
few TRBJ2-1 TRBV5-1 TRBD1 CASSARTGGMMEQFF TGCGCCAGCAGCGCCAGGACAGGGGGGATGATGGAGCAGTTCTTC
few TRBJ2-5 TRBV19 - CASSEQGTETQYF TGTGCCAGTAGTGAGCAGGGTACGGAGACCCAGTACTTC
many TRBJ2-3 TRBV7-2 TRBD2 CASSLPRLAGWQYF TGTGCCAGCAGCCTACCGCGACTAGCGGGGTGGCAGTATTTT
few TRBJ2-7 TRBV4-1 TRBD2 CASSRKLAGDSYEQYF TGCGCCAGCAGCCGCAAACTAGCGGGGGATTCCTACGAGCAGTACTTC
- TRBJ2-2 TRBV9 - CASSVMTGRTGELFF TGTGCCAGCAGCGTTATGACAGGGAGGACCGGGGAGCTGTTTTTT
few TRBJ1-5 TRBV20-1 - CSARGEGPQHF TGCAGTGCTAGAGGAGAGGGGCCCCAGCATTTT
- TRBJ1-1 TRBV14 - CASSRGAANTEAFF TGTGCCAGCAGCCGGGGAGCGGCGAACACTGAAGCTTTCTTT
- TRBJ2-3 TRBV7-2 TRBD2 CASSSGLAGGLRDTQYF TGTGCCAGCAGCTCAGGACTAGCGGGAGGGCTCCGGGATACGCAGTATTTT
- TRBJ1-2 TRBV14 - CASSQVRAGYTF TGTGCCAGCAGCCAGGTCAGGGCTGGCTACACCTTC
few TRBJ2-7 TRBV5-4 - CASKTGQRVPYEQYF TGTGCCAGCAAAACGGGACAACGGGTCCCCTACGAGCAGTACTTC
- TRBJ2-7 TRBV4-1 - CASSQDPGTGYEQYF TGCGCCAGCAGCCAAGATCCCGGGACTGGCTACGAGCAGTACTTC
- TRBJ2-5 TRBV27 - CASSLRTSRSGYQETQYF TGTGCCAGCAGTTTACGTACCTCTAGATCCGGGTACCAAGAGACCCAGTACTTC
few TRBJ1-4 TRBV2 - CASRGDNEKLFF TGTGCCAGCAGAGGGGATAATGAAAAACTGTTTTTT
- TRBJ1-1 TRBV5-4 - CASSMGRGNTEAFF TGTGCCAGCAGCATGGGACGGGGAAACACTGAAGCTTTCTTT